This TCR beta chain was profiled in a study of cytomegalovirus exposure and HLA in healthy donors. In the PCR, 60 Vbeta and 13 Jbeta primers were used. Repertoires were generated with immunoSEQ multiplex PCR, while TCRdb's copy carries only in-frame clones and drops some. The sample yields about 200,000 clones, around 75% seen once. Only a few counts were recorded for this clone. Germline CDR1 is SGHTA and CDR2 is FQGNSA. V was pared by 5 bases and J by 2 bases, with 12 bases between. The CDR3 is 15 residues long. The chain has TRBV7-2 and TRBJ1-4; the D is unclear. The sequenced material came from PBMCs. This clonotype was obtained from a woman between 25 and 40 years old in good health and CMV-seronegative. Here the CDR3 reads CASSLAAGTNEKLFF. Here the CDR3 DNA reads TGTGCCAGCAGCCTCGCAGCGGGCACTAATGAAAAACTGTTTTTT.